The 11 T cell receptor beta chains below all came from one sample that was sequenced in a study of T cell responses to AZD1222 COVID-19 vaccine. Assay: immunoSEQ multiplex PCR; the TCRdb copy retains only in-frame clones and omits some. Here the sample spans under 200,000 clones, around nine tenths being singletons. This specimen consisted of peripheral blood, obtained 28 days after the second AZD1222 dose. The receptors here all came from an adult who received the AZD1222 COVID-19 vaccine.

The chain recombines TRBV5-6 with TRBJ2-1; no reliable D call. CDR1 and CDR2 from the germline V gene are SGHDT and YYEEEE. V lost 0 bases and J 0 bases, leaving 4 bases between the germline ends. The CDR3 sequence is 14 residues long. The CDR3 sequence: CASSLVSSYNEQFF. CDR3 bases: TGTGCCAGCAGCTTGGTGAGCTCCTACAATGAGCAGTTCTTC.

This chain joins TRBV19 and TRBJ2-3, with TRBD1 matching over 10 bases. The CDR3 extends over 15 amino acids. Looked up from germline, CDR1 is LNHDA and CDR2 is SQIVND (reference sequence). V shed 3 bases and J 4 bases; nucleotides not matched to a gene: 4. The CDR3 here is CASSIRTGGADTQYF. The CDR3 DNA reads as TGTGCCAGTAGTATCCGGACAGGGGGAGCAGATACGCAGTATTTT.

The chain uses TRBV6-5 and TRBJ1-1, with 8 bases fitting TRBD1. The trim removed 5 bases at V and 5 bases at J, leaving 7 bases unmatched. From germline, CDR1 is MNHEY and CDR2 SVGAGI. The CDR3 extends over 14 amino acids. The DNA for the CDR3 is TGTGCCAGCAGTCTAGGACAGGGCGGGACTGAAGCTTTCTTT. Its translation: CASSLGQGGTEAFF.

The chain recombines TRBV29-1 with TRBJ2-5; D is possibly TRBD2 (6 bases). Looked up from germline, CDR1 is SQVTM and CDR2 is ANQGSEA. The length of the CDR3 is 14 residues. Trimming shortened V by 1 base and J by 5 bases, and 14 bases separated the two germline ends. The CDR3 here is CSVEGVGGFETQYF. The CDR3 DNA reads TGCAGCGTTGAAGGGGTAGGAGGGTTTGAGACCCAGTACTTC.

The V gene is TRBV3-1 (or the pseudogene TRBV3-2), the J gene TRBJ1-2; the match to TRBD1 covers 9 bases. Germline CDR1 is LGHDT and CDR2 is YNNKEL (reference sequence). This CDR3 is 13 amino acids long. The ends lost 3 bases at V and 6 bases at J; junction bases unmatched: 2. The CDR3 DNA follows: TGTGCCAGCAGCCAGACAGGGGGTCATGGCTACACCTTC. Its protein product is CASSQTGGHGYTF.

This chain links TRBV6-2 or TRBV6-3 with TRBJ2-5; D might be TRBD1 or TRBD2, each matching 5 bases. CDR3 length: 17 amino acids. CDR1 and CDR2 (germline): MNHEY, SVGEGT. The germline V and J ends were trimmed by 2 bases and 0 bases, with 16 bases remaining between them. In DNA, the CDR3 is TGTGCCAGCAGTTACCCGGCCTATTTGGGGGACCAAGAGACCCAGTACTTC. Its protein product is CASSYPAYLGDQETQYF.

The chain links TRBV7-9 to TRBJ2-5, with 7 bases identical to TRBD1. Trimming removed 6 bases from V and 5 bases from J; junction bases left unmatched: 9. The germline V gene has CDR1 SEHNR and CDR2 FQNEAQ (reference sequence). The CDR3 contains 14 residues. Written as DNA, the CDR3 is TGTGCCAGCAGTTCGACAGGGCGAGGTGAGACCCAGTACTTC. Its protein is CASSSTGRGETQYF.

The rearrangement joins TRBV6-5 to TRBJ2-2; no reliable D call. Germline loops: CDR1 MNHEY, CDR2 SVGAGI. The V gene lost 2 bases and the J gene lost 1 base, with 8 bases spanning the gap. This CDR3 region has 15 residues. This chain's CDR3 is CASSYRRMNTGELFF. CDR3 bases: TGTGCCAGCAGTTACAGGAGAATGAACACCGGGGAGCTGTTTTTT.

This clone was recorded once. J is TRBJ1-1 and V is TRBV3-1 (or the pseudogene TRBV3-2); 7 bases align to TRBD1. This CDR3 contains 14 residues. CDR1 and CDR2 from the germline V gene are LGHDT and YNNKEL (reference sequence). Trimming at V came to 3 bases and at J to 7 bases, leaving 8 bases not matched to a gene. The CDR3 reads CASSQTGFKGEAFF. CDR3 bases: TGTGCCAGCAGCCAGACAGGGTTTAAGGGTGAAGCTTTCTTT.

This chain uses TRBV2 with TRBJ2-1; no clear D gene. CDR1 SNHLY and CDR2 FYNNEI come from the germline V gene. The CDR3 contains 14 residues. The V end was cut by 2 bases, the J end by 3 bases, with 8 bases between. DNA of the CDR3: TGTGCCAGCAGTGAAATGACCAGCTACAATGAGCAGTTCTTC. This sequence encodes CASSEMTSYNEQFF.

This chain connects TRBV19 to TRBJ1-1; D is unresolved. The CDR3 runs 13 residues. CDR1 is LNHDA, CDR2 SQIVND, per germline (reference sequence). The germline V and J ends were trimmed by 6 bases and 1 base, with 9 bases remaining between them. DNA of the CDR3: TGTGCCAGTAGCCCCGTAGCGAACACTGAAGCTTTCTTT. Its translation is CASSPVANTEAFF. The full variable domain, with the rest looked up from reference TRBV19 and TRBJ1-1, is DGGITQSPKYLFRKEGQNVTLSCEQNLNHDAMYWYRQDPGQGLRLIYYSQIVNDFQKGDIAEGYSVSREKKESFPLTVTSAQKNPTAFYLCASSPVANTEAFFGQGTRLTVV.